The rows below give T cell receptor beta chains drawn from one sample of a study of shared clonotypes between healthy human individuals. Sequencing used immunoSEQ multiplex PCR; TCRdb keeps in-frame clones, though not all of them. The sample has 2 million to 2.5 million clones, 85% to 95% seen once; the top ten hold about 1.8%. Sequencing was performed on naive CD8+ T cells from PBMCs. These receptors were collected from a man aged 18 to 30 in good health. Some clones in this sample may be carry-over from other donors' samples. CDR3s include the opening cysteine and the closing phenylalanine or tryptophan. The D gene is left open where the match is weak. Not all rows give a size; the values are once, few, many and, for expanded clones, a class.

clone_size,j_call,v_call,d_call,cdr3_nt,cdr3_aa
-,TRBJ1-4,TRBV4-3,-,TGCGCCAGCAGCCAAGGTCAGGGGCCGAATGAAAAACTGTTTTTT,CASSQGQGPNEKLFF
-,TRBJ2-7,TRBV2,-,TGTGCCAGCAGTGCAGGCGGATTCGGGTACGAGCAGTACTTC,CASSAGGFGYEQYF
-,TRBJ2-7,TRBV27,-,TGTGCCAGCAGTTTAATTTTCGGTCTGCCTGACTCCTACGAGCAGTACTTC,CASSLIFGLPDSYEQYF
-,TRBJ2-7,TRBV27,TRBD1,TGTGCCAGCAGTTACACCGGGACAGGAGCCTACGAGCAGTACTTC,CASSYTGTGAYEQYF
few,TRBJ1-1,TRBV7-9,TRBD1,TGTGCCGGGGAGACAGGGAATACTGAAGCTTTCTTT,CAGETGNTEAFF
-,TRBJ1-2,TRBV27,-,TGTGCCAGCAGTTATCTCACCCCGGGGGCTGATGGCTACACCTTC,CASSYLTPGADGYTF
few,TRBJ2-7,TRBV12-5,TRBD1,TGTGCTAGTGCCAGGGACAGGGAATACGAGCAGTACTTC,CASARDREYEQYF
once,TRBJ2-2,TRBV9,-,TGTGCCAGCAGCGTAGAAGGGGTCCTCGCGAACACCGGGGAGCTGTTTTTT,CASSVEGVLANTGELFF
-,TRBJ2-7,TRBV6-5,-,TGTGCCAGCAGTTACTCAGGGCGGGCAGCCTACGAGCAGTACTTC,CASSYSGRAAYEQYF
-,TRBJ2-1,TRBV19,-,TGTGCCAGTAGTATTATGTTCGGGGGAGTATCCTACAATGAGCAGTTCTTC,CASSIMFGGVSYNEQFF
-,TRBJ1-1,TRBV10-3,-,TGTGCCAGCAGCTACAGGGTGACCACTGAAGCTTTCTTT,CASSYRVTTEAFF
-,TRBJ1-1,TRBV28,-,TGTGCCAGCAGTTCCTCACGGGAGATGAACACTGAAGCTTTCTTT,CASSSSREMNTEAFF
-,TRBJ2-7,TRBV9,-,TGTGCCAGCAGCGTGGGAGGCGTGGCCTACGAGCAGTACTTC,CASSVGGVAYEQYF
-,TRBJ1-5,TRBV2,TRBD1,TGTGCCAGCAGAGGGACAGTCCATAGCAATCAGCCCCAGCATTTT,CASRGTVHSNQPQHF
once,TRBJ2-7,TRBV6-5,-,TGTGCCAGCAGGGGCGAGCTTAGGTACGAGCAGTACTTC,CASRGELRYEQYF
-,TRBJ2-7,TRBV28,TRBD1,TGTGCCAGCACCAGCCGCCGGACAGGGTCCTACGAGCAGTACTTC,CASTSRRTGSYEQYF
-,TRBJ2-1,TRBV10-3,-,TGTGCCATCAGGGGAACAGGGTCTGATGAGCAGTTCTTC,CAIRGTGSDEQFF
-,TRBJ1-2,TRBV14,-,TGTGCCAGCAGCCAAGATAGGAGTGGCCTGTATGGCTACACCTTC,CASSQDRSGLYGYTF
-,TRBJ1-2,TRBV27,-,TGTGCCAGCAGCTTATCCGGCCCCCGGGGAGCCTCTAACTATGGCTACACCTTC,CASSLSGPRGASNYGYTF
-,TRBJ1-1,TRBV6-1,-,TGTGCCAGCAGCCAAAAGGAAGGGAGGAACACTGAAGCTTTCTTT,CASSQKEGRNTEAFF
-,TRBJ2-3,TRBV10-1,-,TGCGCCAGCAGTGAGAGGGGCTATCGCACAGATACGCAGTATTTT,CASSERGYRTDTQYF
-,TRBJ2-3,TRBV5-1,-,TGCGCCAGCAGCTTGAGGCCCCGTAGCAGCACAGATACGCAGTATTTT,CASSLRPRSSTDTQYF
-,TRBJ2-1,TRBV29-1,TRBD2,TGCAGCGTTCGGGGGGGGAGTTTACCCAATGAGCAGTTCTTC,CSVRGGSLPNEQFF
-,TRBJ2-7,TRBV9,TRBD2,TGTGCCAGCAGCGTACTCGTGCGGGAGTTTTACGAGCAGTACTTC,CASSVLVREFYEQYF
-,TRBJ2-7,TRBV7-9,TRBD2,TGTGCCAGCAGCTCGGGGACTAGCGGGAAGTGGTACGAGCAGTACTTC,CASSSGTSGKWYEQYF
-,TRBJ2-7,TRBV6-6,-,TGTGCCAGCGGACCGCTACGTGCCTACGAGCAGTACTTC,CASGPLRAYEQYF
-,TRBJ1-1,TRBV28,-,TGTGCCAGCAGCCCGCCAAGGGAACGCTGGGGGAACACTGAAGCTTTCTTT,CASSPPRERWGNTEAFF
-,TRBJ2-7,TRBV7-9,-,TGTGCCAGCAGCTCCGGTTGGGGCTACGAGCAGTACTTC,CASSSGWGYEQYF
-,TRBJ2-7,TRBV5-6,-,TGTGCCAGCAGCGGACCCGGGACCTCTTACGAGCAGTACTTC,CASSGPGTSYEQYF
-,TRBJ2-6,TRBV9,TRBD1,TGTGCCAGCAGCGTAGAAAGGACAGGGGTGTCCGGGGCCAACGTCCTGACTTTC,CASSVERTGVSGANVLTF
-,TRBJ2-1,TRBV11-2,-,TGTGCCAGCAGCCCCTACTCGGGAGTACCCTACAATGAGCAGTTCTTC,CASSPYSGVPYNEQFF